This entry describes one T cell receptor (beta chain). Study processing details: Nucleated cell number was recorded as an estimate derived from reference gene primer amplification. Assay: immunoSEQ multiplex PCR; the TCRdb copy retains only in-frame clones and omits some. That table furnishes V, J and clone size, whereas the DNA furnished D and trimming. Of a few hundred thousand clones in the sample, 85% to 90% were seen once. The source of the sample is a study of blood T cell repertoires in COVID-19. Germline values: CDR1 MNHEY, CDR2 SVGAGI. This CDR3 has 14 amino acids. With V trimmed by 6 bases and J by 4 bases, 6 bases remained unmatched.

This TCR was recovered from a woman aged 70 to 79 with active or convalescent COVID-19. The chain has TRBV6-5 and TRBJ1-3, with 7 bases fitting TRBD1. The sample taken for sequencing was peripheral blood. CDR3 in amino acids: CASSGGGRGNTIYF. The DNA for the CDR3 is TGTGCCAGCAGCGGAGGGGGCAGGGGAAACACCATATATTTT.